This T cell receptor beta chain was recorded in a study of cytomegalovirus exposure and HLA in healthy donors. About the study: An analysis done earlier identified about 120 million unique TCR beta sequences from about 179 million T cells. An early data release held tens of millions of unique TCRs from HLA-typed donors.

General study results and limits: The likely origin of a cluster of highly shared sequence variants was a sequencing artifact.

This CDR3 is 14 amino acids long. 13 Jbeta primers and 60 Vbeta primers were used for the PCR. Profiled with immunoSEQ multiplex PCR; TCRdb holds only in-frame clones, not every one. The sample lists fewer than 100,000 clones, around 77% occurring once. Worth noting for this clone: Its target is not known.

The material sequenced was PBMCs. The genes are TRBV21-1 and TRBJ1-1; the table gives TRBD1 as D, unverified against the DNA. TRBV21-1 is a pseudogene locus. The receptor was derived from a man aged 35 to 55 in good health and CMV-seronegative. The CDR3 spells CASSRGETGGNAFF. CDR3 DNA sequence: TGTGCCAGCAGCCGTGGGGAGACAGGGGGCAATGCTTTCTTT.